There are a few counts of the clone carrying this T cell receptor beta chain. Antigen: not known. TCRdb processed the 5' RACE reads anew with MiXCR; each CDR3 protein has one entry. The sample has 1.5 million to 2 million distinct CDR3 sequences, about 30% seen once. Trimming took 10 bases from V and 1 from J, leaving 7 bases between them. Germline values: CDR1 ENHRY, CDR2 SYGVKD. This CDR3 has 11 amino acids. The sample belongs to a study of identical twins. Findings and limits, study-wide: In cord blood, abundant beta clonotypes had fewer insertions; memory showed no trend.

The chain uses TRBV10-3 and TRBJ1-1; D remains ambiguous. The source material was cord blood. The receptor's source is a newborn girl in good health. DNA of the CDR3: TGTGCCACAACAAGGAACACTGAAGCTTTCTTT. It yields the protein CATTRNTEAFF.